This is a list of T cell receptor beta chains from one sample in a study of cytomegalovirus exposure and HLA in healthy donors. Libraries were prepared by immunoSEQ multiplex PCR; TCRdb keeps only in-frame clonotypes and omits some of them. Among 150,000 to 250,000 clones listed, 79% were seen once. Sequencing input: PBMCs. These TCRs come from a woman in her thirties in good health and CMV-seropositive. CDR3s include the opening cysteine and the closing phenylalanine or tryptophan. A D gene is named only where the DNA matches it firmly. Clone size is shown for a subset of rows, as once, few, many or a class of expanded clone.

v_gene,abundance,d_gene,j_gene,CDR3nt,CDR3aa
TRBV29-1,-,-,TRBJ1-1,TGCAGCGTTCGAGGCCAGGGATCTGAAGCTTTCTTT,CSVRGQGSEAFF
TRBV2,-,-,TRBJ2-3,TGTGCCAGCAGTGACAGTGTAACAGATACGCAGTATTTT,CASSDSVTDTQYF
TRBV6-1,-,TRBD1,TRBJ1-1,TGTGCCAGCAGTGAGATAGGACAGGATCAAGCTTTCTTT,CASSEIGQDQAFF
TRBV27,few,TRBD1,TRBJ1-1,TGTGCCAGCAGTGTCGGACAGGGGGCTGCTGAAGCTTTCTTT,CASSVGQGAAEAFF
TRBV7-8,-,TRBD2,TRBJ2-1,TGTGCCAGCAGCTGGGGGAGGACTAGCGGGGGAAAGGGTGAGCAGTTCTTC,CASSWGRTSGGKGEQFF
TRBV20-1,once,-,TRBJ2-3,TGCAGTGCCGCGACAGATACGCAGTATTTT,CSAATDTQYF
TRBV11-3,few,TRBD1,TRBJ2-7,TGTGCCAGCAGCTTTGGGACAGGGGCCTACGAGCAGTACTTC,CASSFGTGAYEQYF
TRBV15,-,TRBD1,TRBJ2-7,TGTGCCACCGCGTCCCCCCGACAGGGGTCCTACGAGCAGTACTTC,CATASPRQGSYEQYF
TRBV5-4,-,TRBD1,TRBJ1-5,TGTGCCAGCAGCCATACAGGGGAAGGCAATCAGCCCCAGCATTTT,CASSHTGEGNQPQHF
TRBV7-9,-,-,TRBJ1-1,TGTGCCAGCAGCTTAGACTTGACTGCTGAAGCTTTCTTT,CASSLDLTAEAFF
TRBV2,-,-,TRBJ1-3,TGTGCCACCCTTGGGGGGGTTGGAAACACCATATATTTT,CATLGGVGNTIYF
TRBV5-1,-,TRBD2,TRBJ2-7,TGCGCCAGCAGCTTGGTGGTAGCGGGAGGTGGCGAGCAGTACTTC,CASSLVVAGGGEQYF
TRBV6-1,-,-,TRBJ1-3,TGTGCCAGCAGTGCCGGGATGACGGGAAACACCATATATTTT,CASSAGMTGNTIYF
TRBV10-3,-,TRBD1,TRBJ2-1,TGTGCCATCAGTGAGTTCGGACAGGGCAATGAGCAGTTCTTC,CAISEFGQGNEQFF
TRBV10-3,-,TRBD2,TRBJ2-1,TGTGCCATCAGCGAGCGGGAGGGCCAAGGGAATGAGCAGTTCTTC,CAISEREGQGNEQFF
TRBV19,-,-,TRBJ2-1,TGTGCCAGTAGTATTGGAGGGCCCTACAATGAGCAGTTCTTC,CASSIGGPYNEQFF
TRBV7-8,-,TRBD1,TRBJ2-7,TGTGCCAGCAGCTTAGATTGGTGGGACAGTGCCGAGCAGTACTTC,CASSLDWWDSAEQYF
TRBV6-5,few,-,TRBJ2-1,TGTGCCAGCAGTTACTCTTCAGAGCGCAATGAGCAGTTCTTC,CASSYSSERNEQFF
TRBV5-1,-,TRBD2,TRBJ2-7,TGCGCCAGCAGTCAGGGACTAGCGGGAATCTACGAGCAGTACTTC,CASSQGLAGIYEQYF
TRBV2,-,TRBD1,TRBJ2-1,TGTGCCAGCACCATGGGGACAGGGGGTGAGCAGTTCTTC,CASTMGTGGEQFF
TRBV9,-,-,TRBJ2-5,TGTGCCAGCAGCGTTTACGGACAGCAACAAGAGACCCAGTACTTC,CASSVYGQQQETQYF
TRBV4-3,-,-,TRBJ1-5,TGCGCCAGCAGCCAGAATTTGGGGGCCCATCAGCCCCAGCATTTT,CASSQNLGAHQPQHF
TRBV6-5,-,-,TRBJ2-7,TGTGCCAGCACACAGGGATTCGAGCAGTACTTC,CASTQGFEQYF
TRBV5-1,once,-,TRBJ2-1,TGCGCCAGCAGCAACTTAGGACACACCTACAATGAGCAGTTCTTC,CASSNLGHTYNEQFF
TRBV25-1,few,TRBD1,TRBJ2-7,TGTGCCAGCAGCGCTTCAGGGGGACCGTACGAGCAGTACTTC,CASSASGGPYEQYF
TRBV5-5,-,TRBD1,TRBJ1-1,TGTGCCAGCAGCTCAGTTCTATTTACAGGGGGCAACACTGAAGCTTTCTTT,CASSSVLFTGGNTEAFF
TRBV7-9,-,TRBD1,TRBJ2-3,TGTGCCAGCACCCTAGGGGGCGAGCCTAGCACAGATACGCAGTATTTT,CASTLGGEPSTDTQYF
TRBV5-6,-,TRBD2,TRBJ2-1,TGTGCCAGCAGCAGTTTGGGTAGCGGGAGCTCCTACAATGAGCAGTTCTTC,CASSSLGSGSSYNEQFF
TRBV6-1,-,-,TRBJ1-5,TGTGCCAGCAGAGAGTTGGGAGTTAGCAATCAGCCCCAGCATTTT,CASRELGVSNQPQHF
TRBV13,once,TRBD1,TRBJ1-2,TGTGCCAGCAGCACTTCCGGGACAGGGAGTGGCTACACCTTC,CASSTSGTGSGYTF
TRBV19,few,TRBD2,TRBJ2-3,TGTGCCAGTAGGAACGGGGGGAGCCCAGATACGCAGTATTTT,CASRNGGSPDTQYF
TRBV5-4,-,TRBD2,TRBJ2-3,TGTGCCAGCAGCTTGATCTTTGCGGGAGGAAACACAGATACGCAGTATTTT,CASSLIFAGGNTDTQYF
TRBV4-3,-,TRBD1,TRBJ1-2,TGCGCCAGCAGCCAAGGAAGGGGACAGGGTAGGAATGGCTACACCTTC,CASSQGRGQGRNGYTF